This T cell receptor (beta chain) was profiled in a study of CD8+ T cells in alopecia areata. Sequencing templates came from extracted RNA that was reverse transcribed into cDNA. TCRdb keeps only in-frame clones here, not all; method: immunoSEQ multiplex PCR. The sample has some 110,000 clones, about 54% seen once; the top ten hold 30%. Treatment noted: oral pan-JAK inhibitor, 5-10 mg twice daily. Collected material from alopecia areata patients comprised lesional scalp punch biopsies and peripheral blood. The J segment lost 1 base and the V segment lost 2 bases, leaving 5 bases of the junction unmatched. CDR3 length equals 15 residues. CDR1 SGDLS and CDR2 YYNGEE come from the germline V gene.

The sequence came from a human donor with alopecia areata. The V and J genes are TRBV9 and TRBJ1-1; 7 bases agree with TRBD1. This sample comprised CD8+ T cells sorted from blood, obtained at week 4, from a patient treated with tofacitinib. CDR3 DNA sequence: TGTGCCAGCAGCGTGACCGGGACAGCGAACACTGAAGCTTTCTTT. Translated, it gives CASSVTGTANTEAFF. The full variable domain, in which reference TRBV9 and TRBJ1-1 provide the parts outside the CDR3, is DSGVTQTPKHLITATGQRVTLRCSPRSGDLSVYWYQQSLDQGLQFLIQYYNGEERAKGNILERFSAQQFPDLHSELNLSSLELGDSALYFCASSVTGTANTEAFFGQGTRLTVV.